This is a list of T cell receptor beta chains from one sample in a study of T cell responses to AZD1222 COVID-19 vaccine. The data were produced by immunoSEQ multiplex PCR, yet TCRdb's version contains in-frame clones alone and is incomplete. Found here are approximately 100,000 clones, more than 70% of them singletons; the top ten hold 1.4%. The sequenced sample was peripheral blood, obtained on day 0 of AZD1222 vaccination. The receptors were gathered from an adult in good health. The CDR3 runs from the conserved cysteine through the conserved F or W. The order of the fields is J gene, V gene, D gene, clone size, CDR3 DNA, CDR3 protein. The D gene is left open where the match is weak. Only part of the rows carry a size: once, few, many, or a class if the clone is expanded.

J: TRBJ2-1; V: TRBV4-2; D: NA; size: NA; DNA: TGTGCCAGCAGCCGGGAGTTGATGAATGAGCAGTTCTTC; CDR3: CASSRELMNEQFF
J: TRBJ1-2; V: TRBV6-2/TRBV6-3; D: NA; size: few; DNA: TGTGCCAGCACCCCAGGGCAAGCCCCCTATGGCTACACCTTC; CDR3: CASTPGQAPYGYTF
J: TRBJ1-5; V: TRBV6-5; D: NA; size: NA; DNA: TGTGCCAGCAGTTACATCCAGGGGAGGCAGCCCCAGCATTTT; CDR3: CASSYIQGRQPQHF
J: TRBJ1-1; V: TRBV28; D: NA; size: NA; DNA: TGTGCCAGCCATCGCCGGTTGAACACTGAAGCTTTCTTT; CDR3: CASHRRLNTEAFF
J: TRBJ2-2; V: TRBV7-9; D: TRBD2; size: NA; DNA: TGTGCCAGCAGCCGAAGCGGGGCGAACACCGGGGAGCTGTTTTTT; CDR3: CASSRSGANTGELFF
J: TRBJ2-7; V: TRBV6-1; D: TRBD1; size: NA; DNA: TGTGCCAGCAGTGACCGGTGGACAGGGAATGAGCAGTACTTC; CDR3: CASSDRWTGNEQYF
J: TRBJ2-1; V: TRBV7-3; D: TRBD2; size: NA; DNA: TGTGCCAGCAGCTCCGGACTAGCGGGAGATGAGCAGTTCTTC; CDR3: CASSSGLAGDEQFF
J: TRBJ2-5; V: TRBV19; D: TRBD2; size: NA; DNA: TGTGCCTCCTGTCGAGGGGGTAGCGGGAGGTACGGTGAGACCCAGTACTTC; CDR3: CASCRGGSGRYGETQYF
J: TRBJ1-1; V: TRBV19; D: NA; size: NA; DNA: TGTGCCAGTAGTGAACCCTCTTTGAACACTGAAGCTTTCTTT; CDR3: CASSEPSLNTEAFF
J: TRBJ1-5; V: TRBV27; D: NA; size: NA; DNA: TGTGCCAGCAGCCCCGGGACGGGGTATAGCAATCAGCCCCAGCATTTT; CDR3: CASSPGTGYSNQPQHF
J: TRBJ1-2; V: TRBV7-2; D: NA; size: NA; DNA: TGTGCCAGCAGCCGGAGGAGGGATCCTAACTATGGCTACACCTTC; CDR3: CASSRRRDPNYGYTF
J: TRBJ1-2; V: TRBV19; D: NA; size: NA; DNA: TGTGCCAGTAGTATCCGGGGCGGAGGCTACACCTTC; CDR3: CASSIRGGGYTF
J: TRBJ1-2; V: TRBV7-9; D: NA; size: once; DNA: TGTGCCAGCAGCCCCCAGGGAACCTATGGCTACACCTTC; CDR3: CASSPQGTYGYTF
J: TRBJ2-5; V: TRBV4-2; D: TRBD2; size: NA; DNA: TGTGCCAGCAGCCGCCTAAGTGGGACTAGCGGGCGGTACCAAGAGACCCAGTACTTC; CDR3: CASSRLSGTSGRYQETQYF
J: TRBJ2-1; V: TRBV5-1; D: NA; size: NA; DNA: TGCGCCAGCAGCTTGGATCTAGCAGGCCAAGCTGAGCAGTTCTTC; CDR3: CASSLDLAGQAEQFF
J: TRBJ1-1; V: TRBV7-9; D: NA; size: NA; DNA: TGTGCCAGCAGCCCCTCCAGGACACTCGGGTACACTGAAGCTTTCTTT; CDR3: CASSPSRTLGYTEAFF
J: TRBJ2-7; V: TRBV5-1; D: TRBD2; size: NA; DNA: TGCGCCAGCAGCTTTGACGGACTAGCCTACGAGCAGTACTTC; CDR3: CASSFDGLAYEQYF
J: TRBJ1-4; V: TRBV28; D: NA; size: NA; DNA: TGTGCCAGCAACCCCTCTGCTGATGAAAAACTGTTTTTT; CDR3: CASNPSADEKLFF
J: TRBJ2-7; V: TRBV19; D: TRBD1; size: NA; DNA: TGTGCCAGTAACCATATACCGGGACAGGGGGAGGGTAGCTACGAGCAGTACTTC; CDR3: CASNHIPGQGEGSYEQYF
J: TRBJ2-7; V: TRBV19; D: TRBD1; size: NA; DNA: TGTGCCAGTAGTCTGACGACAGGGGTCTCCTACGAGCAGTACTTC; CDR3: CASSLTTGVSYEQYF
J: TRBJ2-6; V: TRBV3-1/TRBV3-2; D: TRBD1; size: NA; DNA: TGTGCCAGCAGCCAAGAGTTGGATGTGAGACAGGGGTCCTCTGGGGCCAACGTCCTGACTTTC; CDR3: CASSQELDVRQGSSGANVLTF
J: TRBJ1-1; V: TRBV6-5; D: NA; size: NA; DNA: TGTGCCAGCCGGACATACACTGAAGCTTTCTTT; CDR3: CASRTYTEAFF
J: TRBJ2-7; V: TRBV7-8; D: TRBD2; size: NA; DNA: TGTGCCAGCAGCTTCCCCCTCCGACTAGCGGAGAGCTCCTACGAGCAGTACTTC; CDR3: CASSFPLRLAESSYEQYF
J: TRBJ2-3; V: TRBV5-4; D: TRBD2; size: NA; DNA: TGTGCCAGCAGCGCGAGGGCGGGAGTGGCAGATACGCAGTATTTT; CDR3: CASSARAGVADTQYF
J: TRBJ1-2; V: TRBV7-3; D: NA; size: NA; DNA: TGTGCCAGCAGCTTAACCGATGGGGGGGCGAATGGCTACACCTTC; CDR3: CASSLTDGGANGYTF
J: TRBJ2-1; V: TRBV28; D: NA; size: NA; DNA: TGTGCCAGCAGTTTCCTAGCGAACGGCTACAATGAGCAGTTCTTC; CDR3: CASSFLANGYNEQFF
J: TRBJ2-5; V: TRBV29-1; D: NA; size: NA; DNA: TGCAGCGTTGTACGTCTGCTAACAAAGACCCAGTACTTC; CDR3: CSVVRLLTKTQYF
J: TRBJ2-1; V: TRBV18; D: NA; size: medium-sized; DNA: TGTGCCAGCTCCCCGATCCCGTACAATGAGCAGTTCTTC; CDR3: CASSPIPYNEQFF
J: TRBJ2-1; V: TRBV19; D: NA; size: NA; DNA: TGTGCCAGTATGGCAGGGAGCTCCTACAATGAGCAGTTCTTC; CDR3: CASMAGSSYNEQFF
J: TRBJ2-7; V: TRBV9; D: NA; size: NA; DNA: TGTGCCAGCAGCGTGATGGGGGAGGTCTACGAGCAGTACTTC; CDR3: CASSVMGEVYEQYF
J: TRBJ2-2; V: TRBV9; D: NA; size: NA; DNA: TGTGCCAGCAGCGTAGCCGGGGAGCTGTTTTTT; CDR3: CASSVAGELFF
J: TRBJ2-2; V: TRBV2; D: NA; size: NA; DNA: TGTGCCAGCAGTGAGTCGGCAGGGGACACCGGGGAGCTGTTTTTT; CDR3: CASSESAGDTGELFF
J: TRBJ2-7; V: TRBV6-1; D: NA; size: NA; DNA: TGTGCCAGCAGTGAAGGGGGGGGGCTCTACGAGCAGTACTTC; CDR3: CASSEGGGLYEQYF
J: TRBJ1-1; V: TRBV29-1; D: NA; size: NA; DNA: TGCAGCGTTGAAGAGGGGGATGGGCGGGGAGCTTTCTTT; CDR3: CSVEEGDGRGAFF